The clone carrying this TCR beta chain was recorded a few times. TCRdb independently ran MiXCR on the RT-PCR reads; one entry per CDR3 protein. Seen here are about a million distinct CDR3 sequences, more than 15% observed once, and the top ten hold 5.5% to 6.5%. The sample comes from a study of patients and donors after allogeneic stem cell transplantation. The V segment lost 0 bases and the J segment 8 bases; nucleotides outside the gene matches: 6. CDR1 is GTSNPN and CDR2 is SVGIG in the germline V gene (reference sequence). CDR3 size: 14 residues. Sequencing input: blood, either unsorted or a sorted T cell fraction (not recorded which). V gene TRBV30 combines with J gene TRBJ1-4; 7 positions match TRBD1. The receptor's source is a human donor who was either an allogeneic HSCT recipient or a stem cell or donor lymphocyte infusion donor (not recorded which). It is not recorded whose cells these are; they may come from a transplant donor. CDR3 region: CAWSVDRVYEKLFF. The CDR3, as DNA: TGTGCCTGGAGTGTTGACAGGGTATACGAAAAACTGTTTTTT.